The present entry profiles one TCR beta chain with its context. As originally analysed: Nucleated cell counts were estimated from reference gene primer amplification. Some clones are missing from TCRdb's copy, which holds only in-frame ones; the method was immunoSEQ multiplex PCR. D and trimming come from the DNA, and the V and J calls and clone size come from that table. The sample has about 96,000 clones; roughly 80% are singletons. These data are taken from a study of blood T cell repertoires in COVID-19. Whole-study context: The United States, Italy and Spain were the sources of the acute and convalescent COVID-19 samples. T cells, B-cell-depleted T cells, or PBMCs supplied cDNA or gDNA.

Looked up from germline, CDR1 is MNHNS and CDR2 is SASEGT. V was clipped by 2 bases and J by 2 bases, with 10 bases between them. The CDR3 extends over 14 amino acids. The sequence derives from a man over 45 who had recovered from COVID-19. The V gene is TRBV6-1, the J gene TRBJ2-7, with D possibly TRBD1 on 6 matching bases. Sequencing was performed on peripheral blood. As DNA, the CDR3 is TGTGCCAGCAGTGAAATGGGGGCAGCCTACGAGCAGTACTTC. Amino acid sequence: CASSEMGAAYEQYF.